What follows is one T cell receptor (beta chain) and its context. Trimming pared 4 bases from V and 5 bases from J, leaving 3 bases between. This CDR3 has 11 residues. Per the germline V gene, CDR1 is MGHDK and CDR2 is SYGVNS. Treatment: about 20 received Ad26.COV2.S at low or high dose, single or two shots; about 5 received placebo; per-sample allocation not given. The study sampled participants on day 63 after the first vaccine or placebo injection. The sample is drawn from a study of Ad26.COV2.S vaccination and SARS-CoV-2 variants. Sequencing used immunoSEQ multiplex PCR; TCRdb keeps in-frame clones, though not all of them. Of roughly 320,000 clones in the sample, about nine tenths were seen once.

The sample consisted of peripheral blood, taken in a trial of Ad26.COV2.S vaccine versus placebo. This chain links TRBV25-1 with TRBJ2-4; D ambiguous. The source is a person between 18 and 65 years old who received the Ad26.COV2.S COVID-19 vaccine or a placebo. CDR3 residues: CASSGENIQYF. The CDR3 DNA is TGTGCCAGCAGTGGGGAAAACATTCAGTACTTC. Looking up the rest from reference TRBV25-1 and TRBJ2-4 gives the full variable domain: EADIYQTPRYLVIGTGKKITLECSQTMGHDKMYWYQQDPGMELHLIHYSYGVNSTEKGDLSSESTVSRIRTEHFPLTLESARPSHTSQYLCASSGENIQYFGAGTRLSVL.